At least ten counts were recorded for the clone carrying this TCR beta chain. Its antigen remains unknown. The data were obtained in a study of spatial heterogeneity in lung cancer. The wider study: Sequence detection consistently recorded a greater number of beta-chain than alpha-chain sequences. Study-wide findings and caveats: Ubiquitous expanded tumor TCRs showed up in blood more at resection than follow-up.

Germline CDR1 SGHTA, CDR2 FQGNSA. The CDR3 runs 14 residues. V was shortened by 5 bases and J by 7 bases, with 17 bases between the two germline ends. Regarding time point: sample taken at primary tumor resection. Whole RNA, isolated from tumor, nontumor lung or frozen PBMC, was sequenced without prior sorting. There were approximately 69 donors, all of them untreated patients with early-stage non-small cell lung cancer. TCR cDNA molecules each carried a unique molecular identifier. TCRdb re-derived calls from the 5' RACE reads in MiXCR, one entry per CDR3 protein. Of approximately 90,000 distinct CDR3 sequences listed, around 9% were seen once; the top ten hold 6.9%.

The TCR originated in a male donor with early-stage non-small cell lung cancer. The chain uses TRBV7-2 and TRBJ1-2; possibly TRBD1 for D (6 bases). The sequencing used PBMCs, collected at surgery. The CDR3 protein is CASSTRTGYAGYTF. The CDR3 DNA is TGTGCCAGCAGCACCCGTACAGGGTATGCTGGCTACACCTTC.